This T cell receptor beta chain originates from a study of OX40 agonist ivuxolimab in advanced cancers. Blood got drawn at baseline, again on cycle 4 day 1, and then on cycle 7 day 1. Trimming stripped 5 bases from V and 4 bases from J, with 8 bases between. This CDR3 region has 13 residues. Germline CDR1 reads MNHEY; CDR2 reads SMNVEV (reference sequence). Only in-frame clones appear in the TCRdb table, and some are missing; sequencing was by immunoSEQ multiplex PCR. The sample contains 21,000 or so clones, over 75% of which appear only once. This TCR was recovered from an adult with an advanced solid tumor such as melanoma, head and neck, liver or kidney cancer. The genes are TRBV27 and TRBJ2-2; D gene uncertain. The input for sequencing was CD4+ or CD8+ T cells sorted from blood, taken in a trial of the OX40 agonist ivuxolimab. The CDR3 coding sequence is TGTGCCAGCAGTCCCAGCCCCACCGGGGAGCTGTTTTTT. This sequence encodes CASSPSPTGELFF.